Detailed here is one TCR beta chain. The data derive from a study of cytomegalovirus exposure and HLA in healthy donors. PCR amplification relied on 60 Vbeta primers (plus 13 Jbeta primers). TCRdb's table, derived via immunoSEQ multiplex PCR, lists solely in-frame clones and lacks some. Among under 250,000 clones, 82% were seen once, and the ten largest hold around 3%. V lost 6 bases and J lost 7; bases outside the gene matches: 6. CDR1 and CDR2 (germline): MNHEY, SMNVEV (reference sequence). The CDR3 consists of 14 residues. This chain links TRBV27 with TRBJ1-6; 7 positions match TRBD1. This TCR was recovered from a woman between 35 and 50 years old in good health and CMV-seronegative. The sample consisted of PBMCs. CDR3: CASSNRGSNSPLHF. CDR3 bases: TGTGCCAGCAGCAACAGGGGATCGAATTCACCCCTCCACTTT.